The sequence of this T cell receptor (beta chain) was determined in a study of blood T cell repertoires in COVID-19. Study-level background: The United States, Italy and Spain supplied acute and convalescent COVID-19 samples. In each case, the material was cDNA or gDNA derived from T cells, B-cell-depleted T cells, or PBMCs.

Only in-frame clones appear in the TCRdb table, and some are missing; sequencing was by immunoSEQ multiplex PCR. The sample lists about 170,000 clones, around 84% occurring once. Sequencing was carried out using peripheral blood. This receptor was taken from a human donor with acute or convalescent COVID-19. The donor label of this sample is uncertain.

The CDR3 loop reads CASSFLDYEQYF. The CDR3 nucleotides read TGTGCCAGCAGTTTTTTAGACTACGAGCAGTACTTC. The chain is built from TRBV28 and TRBJ2-7; D is undetermined. The CDR3 consists of 12 residues. Trimming stripped 3 bases from V and 3 bases from J, with 6 bases between. Germline loops: CDR1 MDHEN, CDR2 SYDVKM. The variable domain in full, completed from reference TRBV28 and TRBJ2-7, reads DVKVTQSSRYLVKRTGEKVFLECVQDMDHENMFWYRQDPGLGLRLIYFSYDVKMKEKGDIPEGYSVSREKKERFSLILESASTNQTSMYLCASSFLDYEQYFGPGTRLTVT.